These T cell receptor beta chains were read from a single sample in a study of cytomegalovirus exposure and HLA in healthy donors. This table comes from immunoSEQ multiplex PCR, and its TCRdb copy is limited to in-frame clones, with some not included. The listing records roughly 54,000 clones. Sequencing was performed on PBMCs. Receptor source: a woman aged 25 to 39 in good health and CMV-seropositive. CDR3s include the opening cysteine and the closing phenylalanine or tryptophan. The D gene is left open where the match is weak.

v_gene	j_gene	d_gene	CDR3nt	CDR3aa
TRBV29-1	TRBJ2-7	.	TGCAGCGTTAGATCTACAGGAGCCTACGAGCAGTACTTC	CSVRSTGAYEQYF
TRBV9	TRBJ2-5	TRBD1	TGTGCCAGCAGCGCTAGTGTGACAGGGGGGTTCTACTTC	CASSASVTGGFYF
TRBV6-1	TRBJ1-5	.	TGTGCCAGCAGGTTGGTGCAGTACAATCAGCCCCAGCATTTT	CASRLVQYNQPQHF
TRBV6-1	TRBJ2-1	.	TGTGCCAGCAGTGCGACTAGTTCGACGGGCCCGCAGTTCTTC	CASSATSSTGPQFF
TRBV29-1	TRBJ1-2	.	TGCAGCGTGCCTTTTGGGCGGGGCAATGGCTACACCTTC	CSVPFGRGNGYTF
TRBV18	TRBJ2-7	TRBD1	TGTGCCAGCTCACCACCAGTAGATACAGGGGGCTACGAGCAGTACTTC	CASSPPVDTGGYEQYF
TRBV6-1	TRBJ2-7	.	TGTGCCAGCAGGGAGGCGGGGACCTTCTACGAGCAGTACTTC	CASREAGTFYEQYF
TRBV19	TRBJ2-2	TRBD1	TGTGCCAGTAGTATAGGGGACAGGGCCACCGGGGAGCTGTTTTTT	CASSIGDRATGELFF
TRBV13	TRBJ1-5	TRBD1	TGTGCCAGCAGCCGGGACAGGGGGCTCAATCAGCCCCAGCATTTT	CASSRDRGLNQPQHF
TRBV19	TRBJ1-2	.	TGTGCCAGTAGTATAGATAAAGGGGCCGGCTACACCTTC	CASSIDKGAGYTF
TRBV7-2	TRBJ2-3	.	TGTGCCAGTGCCCGTGGAGGGCCAAATACGCAGTATTTT	CASARGGPNTQYF
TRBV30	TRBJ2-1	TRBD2	TGTGCCTGGAGCGACCCCCGGACTAGCGGGAGACCCAATGAGCAGTTCTTC	CAWSDPRTSGRPNEQFF
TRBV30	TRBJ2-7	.	TGTGCCTGGAGTAACAGGGAAAGGATACCGTACTTC	CAWSNRERIPYF
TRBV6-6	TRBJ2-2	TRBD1	TGTGCCAGCGGAATGTCAGGGGGCGACGGGGAGCTGTTTTTT	CASGMSGGDGELFF
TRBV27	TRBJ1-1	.	TGTGCCAGCAGTTTTTCAGGTGGGGGCTACACTGAAGCTTTCTTT	CASSFSGGGYTEAFF
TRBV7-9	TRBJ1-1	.	TGTGCCAGCAGATCGACACCAAACACTGAAGCTTTCTTT	CASRSTPNTEAFF
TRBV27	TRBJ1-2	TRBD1	TGTGCCAGCAGTCGGAATAAGGGGGCTCCTGGCTACACCTTC	CASSRNKGAPGYTF
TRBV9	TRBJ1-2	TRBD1	TGTGCCAGCAGCGTAGAGACAGGGGACTATGGCTACACCTTC	CASSVETGDYGYTF
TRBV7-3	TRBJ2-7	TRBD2	TGTGCCAGCAGCTTACTGGCGGGAGGCTCCTACGAGCAGTACTTC	CASSLLAGGSYEQYF
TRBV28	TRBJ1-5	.	TGTGCCAGCAGTTTACGGGGAAATAGCAATCAGCCCCAGCATTTT	CASSLRGNSNQPQHF
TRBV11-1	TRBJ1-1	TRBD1	TGTGCCAGCAGCTCCCATCCAGCAGACAGGGCGAACACTGAAGCTTTCTTT	CASSSHPADRANTEAFF
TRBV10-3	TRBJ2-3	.	TGTGCCATCAGTGGAGGGCCACGCTTAGCGGATACGCAGTATTTT	CAISGGPRLADTQYF
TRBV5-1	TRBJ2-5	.	TGCGCCAGCAGCGTGGAGGTGGGCCGAGAGACCCAGTACTTC	CASSVEVGRETQYF